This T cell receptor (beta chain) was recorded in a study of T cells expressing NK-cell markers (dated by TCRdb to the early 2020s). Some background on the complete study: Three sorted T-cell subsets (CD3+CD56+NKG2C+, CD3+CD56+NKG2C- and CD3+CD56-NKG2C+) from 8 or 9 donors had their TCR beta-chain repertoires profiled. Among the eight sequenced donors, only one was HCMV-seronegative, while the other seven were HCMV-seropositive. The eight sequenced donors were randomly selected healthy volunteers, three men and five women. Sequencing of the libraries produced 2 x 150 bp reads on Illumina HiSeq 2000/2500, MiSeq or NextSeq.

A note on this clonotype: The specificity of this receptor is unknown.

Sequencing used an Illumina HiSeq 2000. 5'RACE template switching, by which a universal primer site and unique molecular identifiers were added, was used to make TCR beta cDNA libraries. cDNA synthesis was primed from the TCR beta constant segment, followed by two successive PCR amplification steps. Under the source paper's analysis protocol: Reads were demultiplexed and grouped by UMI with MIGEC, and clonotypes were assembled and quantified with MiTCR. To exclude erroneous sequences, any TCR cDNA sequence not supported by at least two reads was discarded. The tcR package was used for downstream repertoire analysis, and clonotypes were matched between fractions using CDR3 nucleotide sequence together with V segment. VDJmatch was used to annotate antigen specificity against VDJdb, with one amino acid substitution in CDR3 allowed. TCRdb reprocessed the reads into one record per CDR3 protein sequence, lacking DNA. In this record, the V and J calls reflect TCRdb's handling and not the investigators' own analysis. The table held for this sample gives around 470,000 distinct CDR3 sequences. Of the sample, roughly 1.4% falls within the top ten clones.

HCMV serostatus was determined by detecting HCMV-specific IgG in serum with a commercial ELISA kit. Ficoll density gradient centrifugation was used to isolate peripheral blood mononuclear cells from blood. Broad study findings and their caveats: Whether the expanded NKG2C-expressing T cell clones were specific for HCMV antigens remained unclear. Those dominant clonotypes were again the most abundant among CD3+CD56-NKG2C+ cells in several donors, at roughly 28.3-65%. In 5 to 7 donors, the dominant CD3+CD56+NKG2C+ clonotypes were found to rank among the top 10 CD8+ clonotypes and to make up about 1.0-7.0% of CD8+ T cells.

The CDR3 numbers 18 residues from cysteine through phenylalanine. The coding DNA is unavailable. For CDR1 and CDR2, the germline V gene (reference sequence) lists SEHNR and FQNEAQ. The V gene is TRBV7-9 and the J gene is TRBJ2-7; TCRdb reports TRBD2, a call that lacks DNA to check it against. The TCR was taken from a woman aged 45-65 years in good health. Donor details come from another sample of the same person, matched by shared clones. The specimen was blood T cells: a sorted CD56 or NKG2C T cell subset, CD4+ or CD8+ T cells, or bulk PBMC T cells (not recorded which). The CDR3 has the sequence CASSLEVPSGSYPYEQYF.